The TCR beta chain described here comes from a study of PD-1 blockade in mismatch repair-deficient tumors. Study as a whole: Patients had about a dozen mismatch repair-deficient cancer types and were previously treated and progressing. Study results and limitations: After pembrolizumab, tumor-resident clones rose rapidly, then generally contracted before radiologic responses.

In regard to this clone: Antigen: not known.

The method was immunoSEQ multiplex PCR; TCRdb's version includes in-frame clones alone and lacks a portion of them. This sample has 76,000 or so clones, with roughly 80% found just once. All patients were mismatch repair deficient, assessed by either PCR or immunohistochemistry. The TCR-sequenced patients were a few responders to pembrolizumab. The specimen comprised peripheral blood, sampled 44 weeks after starting pembrolizumab. This TCR derives from an adult with mismatch repair-deficient cancer.

The CDR3 DNA sequence: TGTGCCAGCAGCTTAGTGGGGGACATCACAGATACGCAGTATTTT. This codes for CASSLVGDITDTQYF. The V and J genes are TRBV11-2 and TRBJ2-3; TRBD1 is a possible D gene (6 bases). Germline CDR1 SGHAT, CDR2 FQNNGV. The CDR3 contains 15 residues. V lost 1 base and J lost 2, with 10 bases in between. The full variable domain, in which reference TRBV11-2 and TRBJ2-3 provide the parts outside the CDR3, is EAGVAQSPRYKIIEKRQSVAFWCNPISGHATLYWYQQILGQGPKLLIQFQNNGVVDDSQLPKDRFSAERLKGVDSTLKIQPAKLEDSAVYLCASSLVGDITDTQYFGPGTRLTVL.